Shown below are 6 T cell receptor beta chains from a single sample sequenced in a study of T cells in Graves' hyperthyroidism and ophthalmopathy. Amplification targeted TCR beta CDR3 regions from RNA transcripts. When the TCR CDR3 underwent first-round RT-PCR, the HTBI primer set was used. Each CDR3 protein gets one entry after TCRdb re-called the multiplex PCR reads with MiXCR. The sample holds some 370,000 distinct CDR3 sequences, more than 13% seen once. The specimen was blood. These receptors originate from a man over 45 with Graves' ophthalmopathy.

This clonotype was observed a few times. CDR3 loop: CASKWDGTGELFF. The DNA for the CDR3 is TGTGCCAGCAAGTGGGACGGCACCGGGGAGCTGTTTTTT. The chain is built from TRBV2 and TRBJ2-2, with D perhaps being TRBD1 or TRBD2 (5 bases each). The CDR3 loop spans 13 amino acids. Trimming left V 7 bases short and J 4 bases short, with 10 bases between. From germline, CDR1 is SNHLY and CDR2 FYNNEI.

This chain links TRBV20-1 with TRBJ2-3; 14 positions match TRBD2. The CDR3 contains 15 residues. Germline V CDR1 and CDR2: DFQATT, SNEGSKA (reference sequence). The V and J ends lost 3 bases and 6 bases, in that order; junction bases with no gene match: 5. The DNA of the CDR3 is TGCAGTGCTAGGGGACTAGCGGGAGAAGCGGATACGCAGTATTTT. It encodes CSARGLAGEADTQYF.

This clonotype was counted between two and nine times. V gene TRBV7-2 combines with J gene TRBJ1-2; D is possibly TRBD1 (5 bases). Per the germline V gene, CDR1 is SGHTA and CDR2 is FQGNSA. Trimming took 1 base from V and 4 from J, leaving 10 bases between them. The CDR3 is made up of 14 amino acids. The DNA of the CDR3 is TGTGCCAGCAGCTTAGAAGAGGGACCCTATGGCTACACCTTC. Its protein product is CASSLEEGPYGYTF.

At least ten counts were recorded for this clonotype. The chain uses TRBV5-6 and TRBJ2-2; 11 positions agree with TRBD1. Germline CDR1 reads SGHDT; CDR2 reads YYEEEE. Unmatched junction bases numbered 5, after V lost 4 bases and J lost 3 bases. The CDR3 has 16 residues. The CDR3 sequence is CASSLGQGADTGELFF. The CDR3 nucleotides read TGTGCCAGCAGCCTCGGACAGGGGGCTGACACCGGGGAGCTGTTTTTT.

This clonotype showed up just a few times. The chain combines TRBV19 with TRBJ1-5, with D perhaps TRBD1 (5 bases). The CDR3 has 12 amino acids. V dropped 7 bases and J dropped 6 bases, with 10 bases sitting between them. CDR1 and CDR2 from the germline V gene are LNHDA and SQIVND (reference sequence). The CDR3 DNA reads as TGTGCCAGTAACACCAGGGCTCAGCCCCAGCATTTT. Protein: CASNTRAQPQHF.

For this clonotype: One base away lies a much larger clone, so this may be a sequencing read error. The CDR3 carries no conserved terminal phenylalanine or tryptophan, so it likely arises from a read error. The rearrangement links TRBV12-5 to TRBJ2-1; D gene ambiguous. The germline CDR1 and CDR2 sequences are LGHNT and FRNRAP. CDR3 size: 14 residues. The CDR3 coding sequence is TGTGCCGGACCGGCGTATTGCTCCTACAATGAGCAGTTCCTC. Its protein product is CAGPAYCSYNEQFL.